Listed below are T cell receptor beta chains from one sample, sequenced in a study of long-term antiretroviral therapy in people with HIV. Generated by immunoSEQ multiplex PCR, the TCRdb table keeps only in-frame clones and is missing some. The table has 20,000 to 25,000 clones, around 80% seen once. The specimen comprised unsorted PBMCs, sampled 4.1 years after starting antiretroviral therapy. The receptors here all came from a woman between 40 and 50 years old with HIV. Both conserved end residues are part of each CDR3.

V gene,CDR3 protein
TRBV5-6,CASSGDRAVYEQYF
TRBV14,CASSQGQSYTF
TRBV11-2,CASSLAGGHNEQFF
TRBV7-9,CASSFDAGPYTQYF
TRBV4-3,CASSQRGSGANVLTF
TRBV19,CASSPSLAGVWEQYF
TRBV18,CASSPLGGRETQYF
TRBV30,CAWSVPGGPGGYTF
TRBV19,CASSIALGTGGEQFF
TRBV4-3,CASSQAASGPYNEQFF
TRBV5-5,CASSFGQGSTGELFF
TRBV9,CASSVGPAGIANTGELFF
TRBV2,CASRRTATNEKLFF
TRBV10-3,CAISTLPSAGGTGELFF
TRBV15,CATSTGTGGDEQYF
TRBV5-6,CASSFLGSSYEQYF
TRBV9,CASSVGESYNEQFF
TRBV6-1,CASSEGQAYEQYF
TRBV30,CAWSVLGNEQFF
TRBV5-6,CASSLPGELFF
TRBV5-6,CASSLGGPYGGTRETQYF
TRBV2,CASSEVGGVYGYTF
TRBV19,CASSTNTGFDIPQHF
TRBV11-3,CASSLEGWLTEAFF
TRBV5-1,CASSLAPRNEQFF
TRBV12-5,CASGLPLLEQYF
TRBV5-1,CASSLIGVADTQYF
TRBV4-1,CASSLSWGVDNEQFF
TRBV2,CATWDLSYEQYF
TRBV29-1,CSVVAGTNYGYTF
TRBV7-9,CASSFAYEQYF
TRBV18,CASSPGGFYGYTF
TRBV11-2,CASSPGKGGIDIQYF
TRBV19,CASSVTGISYEQYF
TRBV4-1,CASSQDSQSGEQFF
TRBV5-1,CASSLVLGQGHRYGYTF
TRBV11-2,CASSPSGRGTQYF
TRBV27,CASRPLQGGYTF
TRBV7-9,CASSSDRRTDTQYF
TRBV5-4,CASTAVAVSDYGYTF
TRBV5-5,CASSLGQGAHTEAFF